The source of this T cell receptor beta chain is a study of blood T cell repertoires in COVID-19 (dated by TCRdb to about 2020). About the full investigation: Samples from collaborators originated in the United States, Italy and Spain and spanned both the acute and convalescent phases of COVID-19. Sample metadata almost always included a de-identified subject ID, COVID-19 status, age in years and sex. The prospective study material was composed of cDNA or gDNA derived from T cells, B-cell-depleted T cells, or PBMCs. HLA class I and class II types, where available, came from metadata supplied by the sample provider rather than from assay-based typing. Samples came from the ongoing ImmuneRACE study (first 160 participants) plus 1,254 subjects from 6 global collaborators. The repertoires were made available in a free public database intended to serve as a resource for research on the immune response to SARS-CoV-2. The dataset comprised deeply sampled blood TCRbeta repertoires from subjects exposed to, actively infected with, or recovered from COVID-19.

Overall study outcomes, separate from this receptor: The amount of clinical and demographic metadata varied by source and participant and was provided uncurated.

Here V drops 4 bases and J drops 0 bases, and the junction holds 4 bases not matched to any gene. The CDR3 goes from the cysteine to the phenylalanine over 16 residues. The only DNA kept is the CDR3, 48 bases in frame from the first base. The CDR1 and CDR2 encoded by the germline V gene are SGHRS and YFSETQ. The collaborating institutions used their own protocols to collect whole blood in K2EDTA tubes. Collaborator samples were shipped for TCRbeta analysis as frozen whole blood, isolated PBMCs, or DNA extracted from either sample type. TCRbeta CDR3 regions were amplified from genomic DNA by means of the immunoSEQ Assay, a bias-controlled multiplex PCR. The original methods were these. The number of nucleated cells in each sample was estimated from the amplification of reference gene primers within the assay. To quantify the absolute abundance of each unique TCRbeta CDR3 rearrangement, sequence reads were collapsed and filtered. For each sample, productive Simpson clonality was calculated as the square root of Simpson's diversity index over productive rearrangements. The immuneACCESS repertoire file appears here via TCRdb, limited to in-frame rearrangements. These files lack a portion of the clones; in checked studies, under half of the deficit traces to unresolved V genes, and the cause of the others is not known. V and J calls and clone size are copied from that table; D and trimming were computed from the DNA. This sample gives about 170,000 clones in total; about 80% of them show up just once. About 2.1% of the sample is in the top ten clones.

About this clone: What this receptor recognizes is not known. No base quality values were provided; no much bigger clone lies one nucleotide off.

The TCR originated in an elderly woman with acute or convalescent COVID-19. The rearrangement joined TRBV5-1 to TRBJ2-2; 9 bases in the junction line up with TRBD1. Sequenced material: peripheral blood. The DNA sequence is as follows: TGCGCCAGCAGCCCTAGGACAGGGGCGAACACCGGGGAGCTGTTTTTT. Its amino acids are CASSPRTGANTGELFF.